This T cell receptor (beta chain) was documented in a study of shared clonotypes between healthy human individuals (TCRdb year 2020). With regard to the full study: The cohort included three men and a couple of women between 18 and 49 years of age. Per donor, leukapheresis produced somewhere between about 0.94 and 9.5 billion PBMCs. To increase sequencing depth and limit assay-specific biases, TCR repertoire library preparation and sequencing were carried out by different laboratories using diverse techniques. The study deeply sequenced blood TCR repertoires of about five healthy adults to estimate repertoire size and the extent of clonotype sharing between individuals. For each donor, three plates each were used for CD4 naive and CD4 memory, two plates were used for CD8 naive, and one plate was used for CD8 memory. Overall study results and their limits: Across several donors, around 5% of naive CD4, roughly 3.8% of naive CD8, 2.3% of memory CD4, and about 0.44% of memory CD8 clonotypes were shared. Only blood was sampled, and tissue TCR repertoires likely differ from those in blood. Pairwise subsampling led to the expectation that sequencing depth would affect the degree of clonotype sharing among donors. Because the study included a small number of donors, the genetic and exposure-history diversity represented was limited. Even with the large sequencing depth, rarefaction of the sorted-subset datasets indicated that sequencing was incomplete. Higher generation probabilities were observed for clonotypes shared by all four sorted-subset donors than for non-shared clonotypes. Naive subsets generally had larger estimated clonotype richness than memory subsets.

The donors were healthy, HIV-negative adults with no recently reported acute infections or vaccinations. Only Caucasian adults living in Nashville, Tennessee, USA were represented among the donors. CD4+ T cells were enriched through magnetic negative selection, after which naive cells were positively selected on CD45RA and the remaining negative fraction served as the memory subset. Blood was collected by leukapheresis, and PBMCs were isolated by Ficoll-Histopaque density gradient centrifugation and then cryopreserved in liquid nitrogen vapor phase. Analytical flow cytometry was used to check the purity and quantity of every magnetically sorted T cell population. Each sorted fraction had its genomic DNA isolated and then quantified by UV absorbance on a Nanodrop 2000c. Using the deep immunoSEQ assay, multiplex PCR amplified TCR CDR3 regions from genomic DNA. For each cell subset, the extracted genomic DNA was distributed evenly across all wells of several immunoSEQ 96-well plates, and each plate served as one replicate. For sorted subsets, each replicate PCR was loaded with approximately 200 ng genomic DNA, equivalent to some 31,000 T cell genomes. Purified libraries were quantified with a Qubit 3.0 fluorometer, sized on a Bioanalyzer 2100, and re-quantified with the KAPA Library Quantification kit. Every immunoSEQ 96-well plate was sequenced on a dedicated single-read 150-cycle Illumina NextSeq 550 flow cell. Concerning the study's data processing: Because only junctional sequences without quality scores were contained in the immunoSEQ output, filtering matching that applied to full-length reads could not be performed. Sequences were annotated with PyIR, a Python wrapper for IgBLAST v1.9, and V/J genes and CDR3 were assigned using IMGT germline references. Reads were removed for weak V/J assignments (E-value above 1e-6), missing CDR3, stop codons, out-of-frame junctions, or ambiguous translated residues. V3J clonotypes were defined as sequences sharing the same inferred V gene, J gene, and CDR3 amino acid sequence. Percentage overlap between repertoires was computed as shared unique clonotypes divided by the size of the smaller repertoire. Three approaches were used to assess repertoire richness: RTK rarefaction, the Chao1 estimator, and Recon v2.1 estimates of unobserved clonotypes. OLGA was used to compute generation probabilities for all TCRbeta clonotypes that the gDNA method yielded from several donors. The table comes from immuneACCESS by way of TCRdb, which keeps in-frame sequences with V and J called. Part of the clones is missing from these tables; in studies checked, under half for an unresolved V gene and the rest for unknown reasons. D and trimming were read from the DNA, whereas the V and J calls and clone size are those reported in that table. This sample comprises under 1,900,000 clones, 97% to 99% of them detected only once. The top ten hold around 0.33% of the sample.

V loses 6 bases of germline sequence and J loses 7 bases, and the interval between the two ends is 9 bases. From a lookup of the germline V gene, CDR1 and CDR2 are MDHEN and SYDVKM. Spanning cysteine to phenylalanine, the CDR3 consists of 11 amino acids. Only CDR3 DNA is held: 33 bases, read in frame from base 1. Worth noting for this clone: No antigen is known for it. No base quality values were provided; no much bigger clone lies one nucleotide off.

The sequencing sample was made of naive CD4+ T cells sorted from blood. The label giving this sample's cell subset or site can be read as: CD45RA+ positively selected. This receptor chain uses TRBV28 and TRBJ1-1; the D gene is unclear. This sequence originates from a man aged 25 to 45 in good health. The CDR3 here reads CASRVQIEAFF. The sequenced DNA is TGTGCCAGCAGGGTACAGATTGAAGCTTTCTTT.